The clone carrying this TCR beta chain was recorded only once. A junction end diverges from the germline sequence, so it may reflect a read error. The CDR3 totals 15 residues. CDR1 and CDR2 from the germline V gene are SSHAT and FNYEAQ (reference sequence). The entry originates in a study of OX40 agonist ivuxolimab in advanced cancers. Method: immunoSEQ multiplex PCR; TCRdb's copy keeps in-frame clones and lacks some. The profile shows around 70,000 clones, just over 85% of them singletons. The chain combines TRBV7-7 with TRBJ2-5, with 10 nucleotides matching TRBD2. The sequences come from CD4+ or CD8+ T cells sorted from blood, collected in a trial of the OX40 agonist ivuxolimab. This receptor was identified in an adult with an advanced solid tumor such as melanoma, head and neck, liver or kidney cancer. CDR3 loop: CASSLSGLAEETQYF. Here the CDR3 DNA reads TGTGCTAGCAGCTTATCCGGACTAGCGGAAGAGACCCAGTACTTC.